This T cell receptor beta chain was identified in a study of blood T cell repertoires in COVID-19. Study-wide background: Collection of acute and convalescent COVID-19 samples took place in the United States, Italy and Spain.

Profiling relied on immunoSEQ multiplex PCR, and the TCRdb table lists in-frame clones only, not all of them. The sample lists about 370,000 clones, 70% to 90% occurring once. Patients at the Seattle site were enrolled during active infection and followed longitudinally. Germline V gene data show CDR1 as SQVTM and CDR2 as ANQGSEA. Trimming removed 3 bases from V and 3 bases from J; junction bases left unmatched: 17. CDR3 length equals 18 residues. This sequence was found in a young woman with COVID-19, enrolled during active disease. This chain joins TRBV29-1 and TRBJ2-1; 7 bases line up with TRBD2. The sample comprised peripheral blood. In DNA form, the CDR3 reads TGCAGCGTTGATGTTTCACTGGGGGGGACTTCCTTCTACAATGAGCAGTTCTTC. It yields the protein CSVDVSLGGTSFYNEQFF.